This T cell receptor (beta chain) is drawn from a study of cytomegalovirus exposure and HLA in healthy donors (dated by TCRdb to between 2016 and 2019). About the investigation overall: An earlier analysis of a few hundred of the donors reported roughly 300 Gb of sequence data and around 110 million unique TCR beta sequences obtained from around 180 million T cells. Roughly 300 gigabases of sequencing data and tens of millions of unique TCR sequences were included in an early release covering about 700 HLA-typed donors. The genetic ancestry cluster associated with self-reported Caucasian donors included 81% of the 300 to 400 genotyped donors. The study aimed to test whether signatures of past pathogen exposure could be identified by cataloging public T cell receptors. The T cell repertoires of under 750 subjects were profiled by immunosequencing and related to cytomegalovirus serostatus. A separate validation cohort of approximately 130 different subjects was used in addition to the approximately 700-subject first cohort. High-throughput TCR immunosequencing, statistical association of individual TCRs with disease status, and machine learning were combined to predict cytomegalovirus infection status. A later analysis re-examined previously published TCR beta repertoires from over 500 donors and added high-resolution HLA genotyping to investigate patterns of TCR occurrence. The later analysis used no new phenotypic data to find candidate immune exposures, relying instead on TCR beta sequences and their occurrence across donors. An earlier analysis of nearly 600 of the donors applied high-throughput TCR beta sequencing to assess whether each TCR beta V gene segment acted as functional or pseudogenic. Donor age, sex, ethnicity and CMV serostatus were compiled together with the repertoire data. A later genetic analysis used genome-wide SNP genotypes for about three fifths of the roughly 700 donors, treating that subset as a discovery cohort. Every repertoire in the discovery cohort had been generated on one and the same sequencing platform. Class I and class II HLA loci were covered by the typing at four-digit resolution. Typing coverage varied by locus: 629-630 donors for A, B, C, DRB1 and DQB1; approximately 500 for DQA1; approximately 610 for DPA1; 450 to 480 for DPB1. Roughly five DR-DQ haplotypes were treated as single units for association and clustering because of strong linkage in the cohort. Among 398 genotyped donors of the cohort, an average of approximately 240,000 unique TCR beta nucleotide sequences was sequenced per donor, of which 15% to 20% were non-productive. General conclusions and limits of the study: HLA typing was unavailable for some donors at each locus, so association tests used only the typed subset. Most TCR sequences were seen in very few donors, while some public TCRs were found in many individuals. Most CMV-associated TCR beta chains appeared to be HLA-restricted in a later analysis, and the HLA associations seemed to be driven largely by CMV exposure. In vitro tests confirmed that a few of the cytomegalovirus-associated TCR beta chains recognize cytomegalovirus antigens. The authors suggested that the approach could potentially be generalized to other disease states and immunological phenotypes. In a later analysis, HLA-associated TCR beta chains were found to be more clonally expanded and to have lower generation probabilities than equally common non-associated chains. In the study, some 160 TCR beta chains were listed as associated with cytomegalovirus. Because the 87-base-pair reads could not distinguish some IMGT-functional V segments, including TRBV6-2 and TRBV6-3, those segments were excluded. The presence/absence analyses assumed that sequencing depth was roughly uniform across donors, and that assumption may not be true. Broadly in line with IMGT annotations, most TCR beta V segments showed up in productive rearrangements about 87% or about 30% of the time in an earlier analysis of 450 to 750 of the donors. An association between a missense DCLRE1C variant and V-gene and J-gene trimming of TCR beta chains was found in a later genetic analysis and replicated in an independent cohort. Linkage disequilibrium might explain the correlated functional status among segregating V segments, but an unknown experimental factor could not be ruled out. In a later analysis, TCR association rates were found to vary across HLA loci, with the most associated TCRs seen for DRB1 alleles and the fewest for HLA-C alleles. A further reported finding was that TCR beta sequences accurately predicted the HLA-A and HLA-B alleles for most subjects in the first cohort. Seventeen rarely observed V segments, including chromosome 9 orphons, were excluded from the earlier analysis of several hundred of the donors because counts were too low. At a false discovery rate of 0.05, a later analysis linked about 16,000 TCR beta sequences to specific HLA alleles. When HLA alleles, especially DR and DQ, strongly co-occurred, attributing TCR associations to individual alleles was difficult. Immune exposure information for the cohort was limited to CMV serostatus. The sequencing pipeline was judged likely to have produced a cluster of highly shared sequence variants as a technical artifact. Compared with the approximately 670-donor mean, donors in an Asian-associated ancestry cluster had fewer N-insertions in productive TCRs, according to a later genetic analysis. The classifier was reported to diagnose cytomegalovirus status with high specificity and sensitivity in both the original cohort and the validation cohort. The cohort was sequenced for TCR beta chains only, and without alpha or paired-chain data the features that could be detected were limited. According to a later analysis, parvovirus B19, influenza, CMV and Epstein-Barr virus appeared linked to several top co-occurrence clusters.

A note on this clone: Its binding antigen is unknown.

Receptors were amplified or captured by the immunoSEQ multiplex PCR assay. For the multiplex PCR, a mixture combining 60 forward primers for TCR Vbeta segments and 13 reverse primers for TCR Jbeta segments was used. The CDR3 region of rearranged TCR beta genes was amplified from genomic DNA with a multiplex PCR assay. Amplified TCR beta libraries were sequenced as 87-base-pair reads on the Illumina HiSeq System. The source study handled its data this way. A later analysis tallied around 80 million unique TCR beta chains across the 700 or so repertoires, and approximately 11 million of those chains were shared by two or more donors. Raw reads were error-corrected and collapsed into unique sequences by a nearest-neighbor algorithm in which closely related sequences were merged to remove PCR and sequencing errors. V, D and J gene segments were assigned by aligning CDR3 sequences to IMGT reference sequences. For a sequence to be retained, a match of at least six nucleotides to both a V gene segment and a J gene segment was required. Rearrangements were classified as productive when the CDR3 lacked stop codons and remained in frame with V and J, and all other rearrangements were classified as non-productive. CDR3 was defined by IMGT convention, running from the second conserved V-encoded cysteine to the conserved J-encoded phenylalanine. The earlier analysis of about 500 of the donors excluded sequences that lacked an unambiguous match to a single V gene segment. In an earlier analysis of approximately 500 of the donors, a V segment was called functional when productive rearrangements were above 56.7%, and segregating when the standard deviation between donors exceeded 5%. To diagnose cytomegalovirus status from the catalog of TCR beta chain sequences, a statistical classification framework was built. A later analysis assigned V and J genes by comparing TCR nucleotide sequences with IMGT/GENE-DB human TR gene sequences. In a later analysis, CDR3 sequences and most-parsimonious VDJ recombination scenarios were assigned using the TCRdist pipeline. In a later analysis, every TCR beta chain was defined by the combination of its CDR3 amino acid sequence and its V-gene family, and reads without a unique V-gene family were dropped. In a later analysis, fewer than 600 highly shared, low-generation-probability nucleotide sequences were removed to address suspected cross-contamination and a sequencing artifact. For each public chain, a later analysis derived a clonal expansion index from normalized ranks of inferred template counts within each repertoire. Generation probabilities in a later analysis came from a VDJ recombination model fitted to out-of-frame rearrangements, and those results were checked against IGoR. Hypergeometric tests were used in a later analysis to score TCR-TCR, TCR-HLA and TCR-CMV co-occurrence, with a repertoire-size bias correction applied to the TCR pairs. To estimate false discovery rates, a later analysis permuted the HLA or CMV assignments 20 times. A later analysis grouped co-occurring TCRs with DBSCAN, adding TCRdist sequence similarity when clustering within HLA-allele-positive subsets. Co-occurrence clustering excluded repertoires with fewer than 30,000 or more than 120,000 public chains, plus five with anomalous nucleotide sharing. This is the immuneACCESS table as TCRdb keeps it, with only in-frame sequences that have V and J called. A part of the clones is gone; compared with another copy, unresolved V genes explain less than half, and the rest is unexplained. For V, J and clone size, that table is used; D and trimming come from the DNA. The sample's table covers 90,000 to 150,000 clones. Approximately 3.9% of the sample is in the top ten clones.

Here V drops 3 bases and J drops 6 bases, and the junction holds 8 bases not matched to any gene. Reading the germline V gene gives CDR1 MGHRA and CDR2 YSYEKL. Taken from cysteine to phenylalanine, the CDR3 has 16 residues. Left in the record is the CDR3 DNA by itself, 48 bases read in frame from the first base. In total, over 600 healthy bone marrow donors made up the cohort. Cohort members were all nominally healthy when sampled, although unrecorded immune exposures were likely present. The donor tested CMV seronegative and was one of the 352 seronegative cohort members. A peripheral blood sample was collected from each donor, and TCR beta sequencing was performed on peripheral blood mononuclear cells. Genomic DNA extraction from the blood cell samples was performed with the Qiagen DNeasy Blood Extraction Kit.

The rearrangement combines TRBV4-1 with TRBJ2-2; 9 bases in between match TRBD1. Sample: PBMCs. This TCR was sampled from a man younger than 35 in good health and CMV-seronegative. The DNA sequence is given as TGCGCCAGCAGCCACCCCATGACAGGGGGGGCCGGGGAGCTGTTTTTT. This encodes CASSHPMTGGAGELFF.